The sequence of this T cell receptor beta chain was determined in a study of identical twins. Each CDR3 protein gets one entry after TCRdb re-called the 5' RACE reads with MiXCR. The data show 550,000 to 700,000 distinct CDR3 sequences, with roughly 9.9% seen just once and approximately 3% held by the top ten. This clonotype came up many times. With V trimmed by 3 bases and J by 5 bases, 6 bases remained unmatched. Germline CDR1 is KGHDR and CDR2 is SFDVKD. This CDR3 has 15 residues. The data were also submitted as part of a second study, on yellow fever vaccine responses in identical twins.

Material: PBMCs. This clonotype was sampled from a woman aged 18-29 years in good health. The chain uses TRBV24-1 and TRBJ2-1, with TRBD1 identical over 7 bases. Here the CDR3 DNA reads TGTGCCACCAGTGATCCGGGGACAGCTAACAATGAGCAGTTCTTC. Translation gives CATSDPGTANNEQFF.